Below, one T cell receptor beta chain is given with its context. What this receptor recognizes is not known. Library construction relied on 5' RACE. Preparation of each TCR library used 3,000 to 3,500 ng of total RNA. For each sample, cDNA was synthesized in eight separate reactions using SMARTScribe reverse transcriptase. Unique molecular identifiers containing a 6-nucleotide sample barcode were introduced through template switching during cDNA synthesis. TCRalpha and TCRbeta cDNA was amplified in two nested PCRs of 16 and 9 cycles, and bead purification was carried out after each PCR. Before amplification, the cDNA was treated with uracil DNA-glycosylase and purified using the QIAquick PCR purification kit. In the second PCR, Illumina TruSeq-compatible adapters and sample-specific barcodes were added. TapeStation and Qubit were used to check library quality and concentration, and 5 to 6 ng of each library went into the pool. Pooled libraries were sequenced on an Illumina HiSeq2500 single-index Rapid Run with 2 x 100 bp reads and custom sequencing primers. The authors processed their data as follows. UMI-based consensus assembly with MiGEC version 1.2.6 was used to correct PCR and sequencing errors. MiXCR version 2.1.1 was used for V(D)J alignment, clonotype assembly and CDR3 extraction. Gene usage, clonotype sharing and MAIT/NKT TCR abundance were normalised by analysing the top 1000, 10 000 and 20 000 clonotypes per sample. After downsampling to 27 000 UMIs, diversity was calculated as the inverse Simpson index using the vegan R package. Paired Mann-Whitney U tests were applied to discordant twin pairs, and Benjamini-Hochberg correction was used for multiple testing. TCRdb reprocessed the reads and lists each CDR3 protein sequence as a single entry, with no DNA. The V and J calls reflect TCRdb's pipeline rather than the authors' work. This sample's records show more than 350,000 distinct CDR3 sequences. The ten largest make up 2% to 2.5% of the sample.

The sample belongs to a study of monozygotic twins with inflammatory bowel disease (dated by TCRdb to the late 2010s). Background on the whole study: The full study comprised approximately 28 monozygotic twin pairs: nine German pairs (four IBD-concordant, five IBD-discordant) and 19 IBD-discordant Danish pairs. Disease-associated traits were sought mainly through comparisons between IBD patients and their genetically identical healthy co-twins within discordant pairs. Each individual had, on average, about 151 000 unique TCRalpha sequences and 181 000 unique TCRbeta sequences available for analysis. The paper's findings and limits, for the study overall: IBD patients had lower TCRbeta repertoire diversity, measured by the inverse Simpson index, than their healthy co-twins. No single strong signal or clonotype linked to IBD turned up in the results, so the idea that one exists was not supported. Because patients received different immunosuppressive treatments, the repertoires may have picked up extra background noise and variability between individuals. Compared with healthy twins, IBD patients had fewer clonotypes in common with other individuals, a difference most pronounced in patients showing signs of disease activity. The analysis was unable to tell different T cell subtypes apart. Concordant and discordant twins showed no difference in repertoire similarity, possibly because of limited statistical power.

From each donor, a roughly 2.7 ml peripheral blood sample was collected into PAXgene tubes and kept at -80 degrees C. Total RNA was isolated from whole blood with the PAXgene blood miRNA kit on an automated QIAcube, without T cell sorting. Peripheral blood from monozygotic twin pairs concordant or discordant for inflammatory bowel disease was subjected to deep TCRalpha and TCRbeta repertoire profiling with unique molecular barcoding. Smoking habits were recorded for all twin pairs, and individuals were classified as current, former or never smokers. Taken from cysteine to phenylalanine, the CDR3 has 15 residues. The nucleotide record is missing. CDR1 and CDR2 (SGHNT, YYREEE) derive from the germline V gene (reference sequence).

Specimen: blood. The V and J segments used are TRBV5-4 and TRBJ2-7; TCRdb names TRBD1, which stays unverified in the absence of DNA. The clonotype comes from a human donor with ulcerative colitis or Crohn's disease, or a healthy co-twin of an affected twin (not recorded which). For the CDR3, the sequence is CASSGDRDGPYEQYF.